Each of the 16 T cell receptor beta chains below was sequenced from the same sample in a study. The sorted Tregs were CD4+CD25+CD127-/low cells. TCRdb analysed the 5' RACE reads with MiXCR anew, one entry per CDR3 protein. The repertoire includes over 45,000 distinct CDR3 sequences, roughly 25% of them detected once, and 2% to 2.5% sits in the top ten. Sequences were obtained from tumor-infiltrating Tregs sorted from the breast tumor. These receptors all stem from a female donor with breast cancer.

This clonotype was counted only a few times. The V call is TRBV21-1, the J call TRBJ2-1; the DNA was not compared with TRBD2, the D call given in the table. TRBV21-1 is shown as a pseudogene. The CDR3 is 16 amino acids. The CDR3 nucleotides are TGTGCCAGCAGCCTCATCCAGCGGGAGACCTACAATGAGCAGTTCTTC. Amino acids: CASSLIQRETYNEQFF.

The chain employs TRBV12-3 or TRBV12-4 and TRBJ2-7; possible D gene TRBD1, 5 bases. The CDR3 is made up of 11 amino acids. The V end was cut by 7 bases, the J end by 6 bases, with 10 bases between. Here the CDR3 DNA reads TGTGCCAGCAAGGGGCCTGGCGAGCAGTACTTC. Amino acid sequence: CASKGPGEQYF.

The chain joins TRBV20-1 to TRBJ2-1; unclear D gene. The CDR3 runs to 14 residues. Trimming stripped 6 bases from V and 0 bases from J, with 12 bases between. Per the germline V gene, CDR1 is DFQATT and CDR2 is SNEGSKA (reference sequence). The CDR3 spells CSATTARSYNEQFF. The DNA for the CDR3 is TGCAGTGCCACGACGGCCCGCTCCTACAATGAGCAGTTCTTC.

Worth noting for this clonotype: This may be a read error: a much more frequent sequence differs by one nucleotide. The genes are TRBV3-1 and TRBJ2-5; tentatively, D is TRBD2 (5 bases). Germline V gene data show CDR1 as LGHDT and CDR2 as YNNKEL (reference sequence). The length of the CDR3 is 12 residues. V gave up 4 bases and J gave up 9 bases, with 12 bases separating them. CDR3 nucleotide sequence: TGTGCCAGCAGCCGACCCTTGGAGGCCCAGTACTTC. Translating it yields CASSRPLEAQYF.

CDR3 bases: TGTGCCAGCAGCTTAGCTCAAGCGGCTGAAGCTTTCTTT. Translated, it gives CASSLAQAAEAFF. V gene TRBV7-2 combines with J gene TRBJ1-1; D remains ambiguous. CDR1 and CDR2 (germline): SGHTA, FQGNSA. The CDR3 consists of 13 residues. Between the trimmed V and J ends, which lost 0 bases and 6 bases, there was a span of 8 bases. Full variable domain (missing parts from reference TRBV7-2 and TRBJ1-1): GAGVSQSPSNKVTEKGKDVELRCDPISGHTALYWYRQSLGQGLEFLIYFQGNSAPDKSGLPSDRFSAERTGGSVSTLTIQRTQQEDSAVYLCASSLAQAAEAFFGQGTRLTVV.

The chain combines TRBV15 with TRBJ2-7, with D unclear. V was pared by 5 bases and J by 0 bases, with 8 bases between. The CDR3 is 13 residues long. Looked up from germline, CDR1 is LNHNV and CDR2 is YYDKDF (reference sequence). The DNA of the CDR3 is TGTGCCACCAGCCGAACGGTCTCCTACGAGCAGTACTTC. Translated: CATSRTVSYEQYF.

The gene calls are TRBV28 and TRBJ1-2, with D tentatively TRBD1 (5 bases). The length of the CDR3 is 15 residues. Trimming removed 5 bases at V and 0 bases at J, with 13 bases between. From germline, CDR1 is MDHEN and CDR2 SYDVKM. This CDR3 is CASSPRDRTNYGYTF. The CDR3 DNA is TGTGCCAGCAGTCCCAGGGACCGTACTAACTATGGCTACACCTTC.

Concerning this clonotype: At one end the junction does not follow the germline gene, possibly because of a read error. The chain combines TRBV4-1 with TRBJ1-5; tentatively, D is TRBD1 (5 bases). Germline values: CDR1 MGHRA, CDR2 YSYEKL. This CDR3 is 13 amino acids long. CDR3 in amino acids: CASSLQDNQPRHF. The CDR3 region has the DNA TGCGCCAGCAGCCTACAGGACAATCAGCCCCGGCATTTT.

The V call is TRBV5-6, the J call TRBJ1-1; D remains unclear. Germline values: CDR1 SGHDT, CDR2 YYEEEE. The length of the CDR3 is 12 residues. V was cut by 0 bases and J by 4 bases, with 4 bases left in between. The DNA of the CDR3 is TGTGCCAGCAGCTTGGTTGGCACTGAAGCTTTCTTT. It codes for CASSLVGTEAFF.

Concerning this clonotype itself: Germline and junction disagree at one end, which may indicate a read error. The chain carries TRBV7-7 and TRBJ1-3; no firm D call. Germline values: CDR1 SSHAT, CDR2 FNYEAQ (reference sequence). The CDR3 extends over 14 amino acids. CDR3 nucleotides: TGTGCTAGCAGCGTCGGGAGTCAGGGAAACACCATATATTTT. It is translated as CASSVGSQGNTIYF.

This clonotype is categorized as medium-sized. CDR3 in amino acids: CASSSTGERGYTF. The CDR3 DNA is TGTGCCAGCAGCTCTACAGGGGAGCGTGGCTACACCTTC. The V and J genes are TRBV12-3 or TRBV12-4 and TRBJ1-2; 7 nucleotides agree with TRBD1. CDR3 length: 13 amino acids. The V and J ends lost 6 bases and 7 bases, in that order; junction bases with no gene match: 8.

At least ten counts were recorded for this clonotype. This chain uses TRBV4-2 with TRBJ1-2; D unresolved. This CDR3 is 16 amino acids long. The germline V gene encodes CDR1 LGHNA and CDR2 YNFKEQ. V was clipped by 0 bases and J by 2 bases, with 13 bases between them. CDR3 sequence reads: CASSQDRVGGNYGYTF. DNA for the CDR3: TGTGCCAGCAGCCAAGATCGGGTTGGCGGGAACTATGGCTACACCTTC.

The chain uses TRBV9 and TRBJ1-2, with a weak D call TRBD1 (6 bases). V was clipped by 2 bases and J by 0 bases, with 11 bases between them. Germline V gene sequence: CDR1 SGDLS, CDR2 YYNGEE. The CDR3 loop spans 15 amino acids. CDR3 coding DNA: TGTGCCAGCAGCGTTGGGGGGCAAGCTAACTATGGCTACACCTTC. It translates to CASSVGGQANYGYTF. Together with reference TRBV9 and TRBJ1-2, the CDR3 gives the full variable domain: DSGVTQTPKHLITATGQRVTLRCSPRSGDLSVYWYQQSLDQGLQFLIQYYNGEERAKGNILERFSAQQFPDLHSELNLSSLELGDSALYFCASSVGGQANYGYTFGSGTRLTVV.

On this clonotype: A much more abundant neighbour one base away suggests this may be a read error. CDR3 loop: CASSLNGGNIEAFF. In DNA, the CDR3 is TGCGCCAGCAGCCTGAACGGGGGTAACATTGAAGCTTTCTTT. V gene TRBV5-1 combines with J gene TRBJ1-1; D possibly corresponds to TRBD1 (5 bases). CDR3 length equals 14 residues. Germline loops: CDR1 SGHRS, CDR2 YFSETQ.

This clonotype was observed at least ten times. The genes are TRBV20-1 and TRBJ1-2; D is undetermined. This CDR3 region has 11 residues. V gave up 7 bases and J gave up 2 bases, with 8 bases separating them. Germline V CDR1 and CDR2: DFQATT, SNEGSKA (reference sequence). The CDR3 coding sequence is TGCAGTGGAGTCCAAAACTATGGCTACACCTTC. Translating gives CSGVQNYGYTF.

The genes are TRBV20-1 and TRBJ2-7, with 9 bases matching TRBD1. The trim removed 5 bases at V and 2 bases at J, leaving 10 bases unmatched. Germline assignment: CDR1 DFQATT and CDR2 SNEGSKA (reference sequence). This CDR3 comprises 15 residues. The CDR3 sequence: CSAPHYRGRPYEQYF. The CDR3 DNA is TGCAGTGCTCCCCACTACAGGGGGCGCCCCTACGAGCAGTACTTC.